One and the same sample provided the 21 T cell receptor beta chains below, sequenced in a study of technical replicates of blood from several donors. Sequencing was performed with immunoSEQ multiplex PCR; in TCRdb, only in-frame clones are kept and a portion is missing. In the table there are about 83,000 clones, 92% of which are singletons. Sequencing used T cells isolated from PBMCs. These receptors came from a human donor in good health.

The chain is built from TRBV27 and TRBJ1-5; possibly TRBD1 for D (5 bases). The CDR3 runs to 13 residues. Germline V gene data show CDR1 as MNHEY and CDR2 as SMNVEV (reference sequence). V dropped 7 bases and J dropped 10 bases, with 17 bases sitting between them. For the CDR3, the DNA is TGTGCCAGCACCCCACTCCCAGGGTCCCCCCAGCATTTT. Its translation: CASTPLPGSPQHF.

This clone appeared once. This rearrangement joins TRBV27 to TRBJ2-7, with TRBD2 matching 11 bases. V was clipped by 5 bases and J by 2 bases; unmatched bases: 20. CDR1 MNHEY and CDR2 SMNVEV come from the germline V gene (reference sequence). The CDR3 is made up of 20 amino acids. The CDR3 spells CASSPRGKTSGTIGAYEQYF. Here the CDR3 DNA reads TGTGCCAGCAGTCCCAGGGGTAAGACTAGCGGGACAATCGGCGCCTACGAGCAGTACTTC.

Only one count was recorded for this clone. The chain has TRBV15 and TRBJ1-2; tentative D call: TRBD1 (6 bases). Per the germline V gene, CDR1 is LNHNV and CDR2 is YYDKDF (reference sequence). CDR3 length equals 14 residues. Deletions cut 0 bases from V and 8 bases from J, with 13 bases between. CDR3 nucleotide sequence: TGTGCCACCAGCAGAGATGCGGGGGCGTGGGGCTACACCTTC. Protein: CATSRDAGAWGYTF.

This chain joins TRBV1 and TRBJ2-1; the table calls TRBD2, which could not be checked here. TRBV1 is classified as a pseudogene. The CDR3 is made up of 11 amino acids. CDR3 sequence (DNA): TGCACCACCATTATCGGGGATGAGCAGTTCTTC. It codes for CTTIIGDEQFF.

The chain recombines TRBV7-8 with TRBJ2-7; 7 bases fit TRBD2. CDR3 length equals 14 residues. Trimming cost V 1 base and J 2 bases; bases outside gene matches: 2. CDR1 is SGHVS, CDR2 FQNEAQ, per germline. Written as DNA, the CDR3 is TGTGCCAGCAGCTTAGTCGGGACTACCTACGAGCAGTACTTC. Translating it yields CASSLVGTTYEQYF.

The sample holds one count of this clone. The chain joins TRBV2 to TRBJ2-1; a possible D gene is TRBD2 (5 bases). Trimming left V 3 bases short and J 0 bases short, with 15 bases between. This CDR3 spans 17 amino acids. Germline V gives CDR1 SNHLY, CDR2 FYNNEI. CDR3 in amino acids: CASSELPADLSYNEQFF. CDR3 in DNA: TGTGCCAGCAGTGAGCTTCCAGCGGACCTCTCCTACAATGAGCAGTTCTTC.

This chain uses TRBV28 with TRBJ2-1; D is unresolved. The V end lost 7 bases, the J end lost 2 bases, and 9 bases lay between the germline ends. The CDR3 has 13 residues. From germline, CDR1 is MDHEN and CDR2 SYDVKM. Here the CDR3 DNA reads TGTGCCAGCATCGACTCAACCTACAATGAGCAGTTCTTC. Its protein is CASIDSTYNEQFF.

The DNA for the CDR3 is TGTGCCAGCAGTCCCCGATCCGGGACAGGGAGGGATACGCAGTATTTT. Translation gives CASSPRSGTGRDTQYF. The chain couples TRBV7-2 to TRBJ2-3; the match to TRBD1 covers 9 bases. Germline CDR1 reads SGHTA; CDR2 reads FQGNSA. This CDR3 is built from 16 residues. After removal of 6 bases from V and 6 bases from J, the junction contained 13 bases not matched to a gene. The entire variable domain, with the rest obtained from reference TRBV7-2 and TRBJ2-3, is as follows: GAGVSQSPSNKVTEKGKDVELRCDPISGHTALYWYRQSLGQGLEFLIYFQGNSAPDKSGLPSDRFSAERTGGSVSTLTIQRTQQEDSAVYLCASSPRSGTGRDTQYFGPGTRLTVL.

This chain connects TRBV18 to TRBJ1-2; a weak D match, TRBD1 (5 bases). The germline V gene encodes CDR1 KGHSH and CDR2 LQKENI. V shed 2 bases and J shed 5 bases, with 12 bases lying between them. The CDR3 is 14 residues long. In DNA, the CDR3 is TGTGCCAGCTCACCAACGGGGGGGACTTATGGCTACACCTTC. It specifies CASSPTGGTYGYTF. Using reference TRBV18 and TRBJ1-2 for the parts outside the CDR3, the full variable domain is NAGVMQNPRHLVRRRGQEARLRCSPMKGHSHVYWYRQLPEEGLKFMVYLQKENIIDESGMPKERFSAEFPKEGPSILRIQQVVRGDSAAYFCASSPTGGTYGYTFGSGTRLTVV.

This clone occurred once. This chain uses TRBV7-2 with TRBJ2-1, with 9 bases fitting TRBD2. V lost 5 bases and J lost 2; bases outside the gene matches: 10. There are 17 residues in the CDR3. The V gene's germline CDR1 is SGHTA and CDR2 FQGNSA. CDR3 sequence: CASSLSIAGEAYNEQFF. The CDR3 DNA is TGTGCCAGCAGCCTTAGTATAGCGGGAGAAGCCTACAATGAGCAGTTCTTC. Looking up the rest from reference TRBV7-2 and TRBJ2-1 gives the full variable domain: GAGVSQSPSNKVTEKGKDVELRCDPISGHTALYWYRQSLGQGLEFLIYFQGNSAPDKSGLPSDRFSAERTGGSVSTLTIQRTQQEDSAVYLCASSLSIAGEAYNEQFFGPGTRLTVL.

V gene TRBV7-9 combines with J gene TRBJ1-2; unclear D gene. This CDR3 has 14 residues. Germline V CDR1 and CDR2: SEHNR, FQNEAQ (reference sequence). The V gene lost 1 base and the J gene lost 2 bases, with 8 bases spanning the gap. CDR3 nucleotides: TGTGCCAGCAGCTTAGGAGCCACCAACTATGGCTACACCTTC. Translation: CASSLGATNYGYTF.

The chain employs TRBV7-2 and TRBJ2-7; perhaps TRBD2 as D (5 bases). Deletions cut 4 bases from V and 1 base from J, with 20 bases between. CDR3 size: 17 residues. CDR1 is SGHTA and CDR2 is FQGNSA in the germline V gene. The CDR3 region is CASSSSFQLGGSYEQYF. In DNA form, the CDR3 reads TGTGCCAGCAGCTCCTCCTTCCAACTGGGCGGGTCCTACGAGCAGTACTTC.

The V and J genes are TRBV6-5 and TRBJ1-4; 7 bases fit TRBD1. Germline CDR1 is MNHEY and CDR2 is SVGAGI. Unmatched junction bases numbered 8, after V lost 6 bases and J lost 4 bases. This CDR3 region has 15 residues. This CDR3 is CASSLEGAGNEKLFF. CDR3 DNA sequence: TGTGCCAGCAGCCTTGAGGGGGCAGGTAATGAAAAACTGTTTTTT.

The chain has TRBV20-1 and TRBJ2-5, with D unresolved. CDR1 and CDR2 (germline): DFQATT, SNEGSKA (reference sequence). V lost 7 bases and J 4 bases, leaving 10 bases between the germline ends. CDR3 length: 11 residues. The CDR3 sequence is CSVRSGETQYF. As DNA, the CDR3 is TGCAGTGTTAGGTCGGGAGAGACCCAGTACTTC.

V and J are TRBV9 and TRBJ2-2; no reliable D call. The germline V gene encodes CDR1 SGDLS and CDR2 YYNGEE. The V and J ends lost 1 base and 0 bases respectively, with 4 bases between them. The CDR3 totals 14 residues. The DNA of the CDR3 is TGTGCCAGCAGCGTACTCGCGAACACCGGGGAGCTGTTTTTT. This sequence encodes CASSVLANTGELFF.

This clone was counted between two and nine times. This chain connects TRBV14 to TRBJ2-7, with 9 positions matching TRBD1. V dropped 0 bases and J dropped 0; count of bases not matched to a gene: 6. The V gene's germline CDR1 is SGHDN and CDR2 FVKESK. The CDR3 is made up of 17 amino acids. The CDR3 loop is CASSQDPRQGGSYEQYF. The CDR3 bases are TGTGCCAGCAGCCAAGACCCCCGACAGGGGGGCTCCTACGAGCAGTACTTC.

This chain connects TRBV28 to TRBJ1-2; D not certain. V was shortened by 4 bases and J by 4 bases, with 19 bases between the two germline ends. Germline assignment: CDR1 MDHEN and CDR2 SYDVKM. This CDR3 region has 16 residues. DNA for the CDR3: TGTGCCAGCAGTTCGACCCCGGGATCCCGTCTCTATGGCTACACCTTC. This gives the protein CASSSTPGSRLYGYTF.

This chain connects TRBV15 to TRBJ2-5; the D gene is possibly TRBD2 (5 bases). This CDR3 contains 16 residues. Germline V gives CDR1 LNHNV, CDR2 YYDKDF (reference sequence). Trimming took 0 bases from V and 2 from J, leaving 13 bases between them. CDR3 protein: CATSRDRSEGQETQYF. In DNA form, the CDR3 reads TGTGCCACCAGCAGAGACCGATCAGAGGGTCAAGAGACCCAGTACTTC.

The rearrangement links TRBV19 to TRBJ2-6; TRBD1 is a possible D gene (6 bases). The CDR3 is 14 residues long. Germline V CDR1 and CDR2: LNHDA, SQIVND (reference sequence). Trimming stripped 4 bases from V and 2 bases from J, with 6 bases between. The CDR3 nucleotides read TGTGCCAGTAGTAACAGGGCTGGGGCCAACGTCCTGACTTTC. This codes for CASSNRAGANVLTF.

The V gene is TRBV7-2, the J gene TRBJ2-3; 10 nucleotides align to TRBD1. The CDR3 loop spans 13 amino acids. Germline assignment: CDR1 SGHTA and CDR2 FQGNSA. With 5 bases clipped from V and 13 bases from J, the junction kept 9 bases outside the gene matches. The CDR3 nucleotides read TGTGCCAGCAGCGAAGTCGGGACAGGGGATAAGTATTTT. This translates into CASSEVGTGDKYF.

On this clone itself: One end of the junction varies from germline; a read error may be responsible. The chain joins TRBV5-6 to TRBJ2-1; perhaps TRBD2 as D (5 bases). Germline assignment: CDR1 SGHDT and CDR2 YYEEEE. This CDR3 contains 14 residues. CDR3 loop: CASSLSRRPNEQFF. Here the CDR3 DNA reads TGTGCTAGCAGCTTGTCTAGGAGGCCCAATGAGCAGTTCTTC.